This TCR beta chain was profiled in a study of response to subunit inactivated influenza vaccine. Study-level findings and limits: There was a suggestion from the authors that each seasonal influenza vaccination recruits few new T cells.

A few counts support this clonotype. The antigen is unknown. V was pared by 3 bases and J by 4 bases, with 7 bases of the junction left unmatched. Germline CDR1 DFQATT, CDR2 SNEGSKA (reference sequence). This CDR3 comprises 14 residues. Each CDR3 protein is one row after TCRdb ran MiXCR on the RT-PCR reads. The profile covers about 800,000 distinct CDR3 sequences, with 21% appearing a single time and 9.5% to 13% taken by the ten largest. The sample here was PBMCs from blood, taken around 5 days after vaccination. This clonotype was sampled from a man aged 50 to 60 who received an inactivated influenza vaccine. V is TRBV20-1 and J is TRBJ2-3; 7 nucleotides align to TRBD2. The CDR3 DNA reads as TGCAGTGCTAGGCAGACTAGCCCGTCAGATACGCAGTATTTT. It is translated as CSARQTSPSDTQYF.